This T cell receptor beta chain comes out of a study of shared T cell receptors in the human thymus (dated by TCRdb to about 2021). Concerning the study at large: The study investigated the way shared, self-reactive T-cell receptor alpha chains are produced in the human thymus.

Comments on this clone: Its antigen is unknown. Base-call qualities are not available, and no considerably larger clone is one nucleotide away. The same CDR3 can be traced to other DNA sequences in this sample.

The CDR3 numbers 14 residues from cysteine through phenylalanine. Solely the CDR3 DNA is kept, with 42 bases framed from the first base. V and J are trimmed by 3 bases and 1 base, and the gene matches miss 2 bases of the junction. The germline V gene sets CDR1 to SQVTM and CDR2 to ANQGSEA. Library construction relied on the immunoSEQ multiplex PCR assay. In TCRdb, the immuneACCESS table is reduced to in-frame sequences with V and J assigned. These tables do not hold every clone; where another copy was compared, an unresolved V gene accounts for under half, and the others remain unexplained. Across this sample there are about 540,000 clones, with 75% to 80% seen only once. Jointly, the top ten make up 0.013% of the sample. The sample also formed part of further work on human thymus T cells. From the second report: Donors were immunologically healthy infants undergoing open corrective cardiac surgery for congenital heart defects in Finland. The thymus tissue came from surgical resects taken out during corrective cardiac surgery. Both the thymic and the peripheral blood repertoires appeared to show biased V and J gene segment usage. The related research reported highly overlapping thymic TCR repertoires among unrelated individuals. The study described the TCR alpha and beta repertoires in fewer than 10 infant thymus samples and four matching peripheral blood samples. The cohort included about six male and a couple of female infants, with donor ages spanning 7 to 244 days. Thymocytes were released mechanically from tissue and stored at -70 °C as pellets of roughly 8.5-32 million cells. Genomic DNA was extracted from frozen cell pellets with a QIAsymphony instrument. TCRB and TCRAD loci were amplified from a standardized quantity of quality-controlled genomic DNA using the immunoSEQ multiplex PCR assay. The V(D)J region was spanned by amplicons of a length sufficient to cover the CDR3 and to identify V and J genes. Through the commercial immunoSEQ service, the amplicons were sequenced on an Illumina platform. Primer bias and sequencing errors were corrected as previously described, and TCRAD and TCRB were defined on the basis of the IMGT database. Analysis of the repertoires was done with immunoSEQ Analyzer 3.0 and VDJTools and included basic statistics, V/J segment usage, diversity estimates, rarefaction and pairwise overlap. Diversity was estimated with Chao1, ChaoE, Efron-Thisted, Shannon and inverse Simpson indices, and also on datasets down-sampled to the smallest sample. Repertoire overlap used strict matching of CDR3 nucleotide sequence, V gene and J gene, with Jaccard-based multidimensional scaling clustering. On average, about 730,000 unique TCRB clonotypes were obtained from thymus samples, compared with about 84,000 from blood samples.

This chain joins TRBV29-1 to TRBJ2-2; the junction holds 7 bases that match TRBD1. The receptor was derived from a boy in the first two years of life with a congenital heart defect. Donor details come from another sample of the same person, matched by shared clones. The source material was thymocytes. The DNA sequence follows: TGCAGCGTTGATCGGACAGGGAACACCGGGGAGCTGTTTTTT. It specifies CSVDRTGNTGELFF.